This TCR beta chain was identified in a study of T cells after posttransplantation cyclophosphamide. Libraries were prepared by immunoSEQ multiplex PCR; TCRdb keeps only in-frame clonotypes and omits some of them. The data show 30,000 to 40,000 clones, about 87% seen once. Study-level findings and limits: Blood and skin or GI T cell repertoires showed limited TRB overlap. Later post-transplant blood repertoires were often dominated by donor CD8+ memory clones.

Of note for this clone: Its antigen remains unknown.

Per the germline V gene, CDR1 is WNHNN and CDR2 is SYGVQD (reference sequence). V lost 2 bases and J lost 2, with 13 bases in between. This CDR3 is built from 15 residues. Sequences were obtained from PBMCs. The chain combines TRBV10-1 with TRBJ2-7, with a tentative D call TRBD2 (7 bases). This TCR was sampled from a woman between 40 and 50 years old with a blood cancer, CMV-positive, and with a related stem cell donor. CDR3: CASSETRGGTYEQYF. Written as DNA, the CDR3 is TGCGCCAGCAGTGAGACGAGGGGGGGAACCTACGAGCAGTACTTC.